This record looks at one T cell receptor (beta chain) sequence and its context. The source of the sample is a study of blood T cell repertoires in COVID-19. Generated by immunoSEQ multiplex PCR, the TCRdb table keeps only in-frame clones and is missing some. This table has over 250,000 clones, roughly 89% appearing once. With 2 bases clipped from V and 1 base from J, the junction kept 1 base outside the gene matches. The CDR3 loop spans 15 amino acids. CDR1 is MNHEY, CDR2 SVGAGI, per germline. Sequenced sample: PBMCs or T cells enriched from blood (not recorded which). The V call is TRBV6-5, the J call TRBJ1-3; 8 nucleotides match TRBD1. The sequence derives from a woman aged 18-30 years who had recovered from COVID-19. The CDR3 nucleotides read TGTGCCAGCAGTTACGGACAGGGTTCTGGAAACACCATATATTTT. It yields the protein CASSYGQGSGNTIYF.